Below, 12 T cell receptor beta chains from the same sample are listed, as sequenced in a study of cytomegalovirus exposure and HLA in healthy donors. PCR amplification relied on 60 Vbeta primers (plus 13 Jbeta primers). Profiling relied on immunoSEQ multiplex PCR, and the TCRdb table lists in-frame clones only, not all of them. The sample yields 150,000 or so clones, under 85% seen once. Material for sequencing was PBMCs. The receptors originated from a man between 18 and 29 years old in good health and CMV-seronegative.

The chain joins TRBV28 to TRBJ1-2; TRBD1 matches at 8 bases. CDR1 and CDR2 from the germline V gene are MDHEN and SYDVKM. J lost 0 bases, V lost 3 bases, and 6 bases had no gene match. There are 16 residues in the CDR3. For the CDR3, the DNA is TGTGCCAGCAGTTTCAGGGGACAGGAGGCTAACTATGGCTACACCTTC. Translation gives CASSFRGQEANYGYTF.

V and J are TRBV4-1 and TRBJ1-1, with 8 bases fitting TRBD1. Germline assignment: CDR1 MGHRA and CDR2 YSYEKL. This CDR3 contains 12 residues. After removal of 3 bases from V and 6 bases from J, the junction contained 0 bases not matched to a gene. The CDR3 bases are TGCGCCAGCAGCCAGACAGGGGCTGAAGCTTTCTTT. Residues: CASSQTGAEAFF.

This clone was detected only once. This chain joins TRBV28 and TRBJ2-3, with TRBD2 matching 9 bases. The trim removed 6 bases at V and 0 bases at J, leaving 4 bases unmatched. This CDR3 is built from 15 residues. Germline loops: CDR1 MDHEN, CDR2 SYDVKM. Here the CDR3 DNA reads TGTGCCAGCAGCCCTAGCGGGGTAAGCACAGATACGCAGTATTTT. Its protein product is CASSPSGVSTDTQYF.

The chain employs TRBV5-6 and TRBJ1-2, with a weak D call TRBD1 (5 bases). The V gene's germline CDR1 is SGHDT and CDR2 YYEEEE. The ends were cut back, 6 bases at V and 3 bases at J, with 12 bases in the middle. CDR3 length: 13 amino acids. As DNA, the CDR3 is TGTGCCAGCACCTGGGGCAGGGACTATGGCTACACCTTC. Protein: CASTWGRDYGYTF.

The chain joins TRBV29-1 to TRBJ2-5; perhaps TRBD1 as D (6 bases). Trimming pared 7 bases from V and 2 bases from J, leaving 11 bases between. The CDR3 has 12 amino acids. CDR1 SQVTM and CDR2 ANQGSEA come from the germline V gene. In DNA, the CDR3 is TGCAGCGGGGGCAGGGGACAAGAGACCCAGTACTTC. This codes for CSGGRGQETQYF. Full variable domain (remainder filled in from reference TRBV29-1 and TRBJ2-5): SAVISQKPSRDICQRGTSLTIQCQVDSQVTMMFWYRQQPGQSLTLIATANQGSEATYESGFVIDKFPISRPNLTFSTLTVSNMSPEDSSIYLCSGGRGQETQYFGPGTRLLVL.

The chain has TRBV7-2 and TRBJ2-2; 9 bases agree with TRBD2. V lost 5 bases to trimming and J lost 1 base; unmatched junction nucleotides: 5. The CDR3 is made up of 16 amino acids. Germline lookup yields CDR1 SGHTA and CDR2 FQGNSA. The CDR3 DNA reads TGTGCCAGCAGCAGTAGCGGGGGAGAGAACACCGGGGAGCTGTTTTTT. This gives the protein CASSSSGGENTGELFF.

The chain links TRBV7-2 to TRBJ1-5, with a weak D call TRBD1 (5 bases). Germline CDR1 reads SGHTA; CDR2 reads FQGNSA. Trimming stripped 5 bases from V and 0 bases from J, with 11 bases between. The CDR3 totals 15 residues. For the CDR3, the DNA is TGTGCCAGCAGCCCTCAGACAGTTAGCAATCAGCCCCAGCATTTT. This gives the protein CASSPQTVSNQPQHF.

This chain joins TRBV7-9 and TRBJ2-2, with a possible D match to TRBD1 (6 bases). From germline, CDR1 is SEHNR and CDR2 FQNEAQ (reference sequence). V shed 5 bases and J shed 4 bases, with 14 bases lying between them. The CDR3 totals 15 residues. CDR3 sequence reads: CASSLTGTPTGELFF. The CDR3 DNA sequence: TGTGCCAGCAGCCTGACCGGGACACCCACCGGGGAGCTGTTTTTT.

V and J are TRBV2 and TRBJ2-2; TRBD2 matches 11 bases. The V gene's germline CDR1 is SNHLY and CDR2 FYNNEI. Germline trimming cut 6 bases from V and 10 bases from J; bases unmatched to any gene: 10. The CDR3 length is 15 residues. The CDR3 DNA sequence: TGTGCCAGCAGCCCTAGCGGGGGGCTGGACGCGGAGCTGTTTTTT. Encoded protein: CASSPSGGLDAELFF. The variable domain in full, with the rest retrieved from reference TRBV2 and TRBJ2-2, is EPEVTQTPSHQVTQMGQEVILRCVPISNHLYFYWYRQILGQKVEFLVSFYNNEISEKSEIFDDQFSVERPDGSNFTLKIRSTKLEDSAMYFCASSPSGGLDAELFFGEGSRLTVL.

The V call is TRBV5-4, the J call TRBJ1-1, with D unresolved. Trimming removed 6 bases from V and 1 base from J, with 10 bases in between. This CDR3 region has 13 residues. In germline, CDR1 is SGHNT, CDR2 YYREEE (reference sequence). In nucleotides, the CDR3 is TGTGCCAGCAAGATTACAGAGAACACTGAAGCTTTCTTT. Translation gives CASKITENTEAFF.

The chain uses TRBV15 and TRBJ1-1; tentatively, D is TRBD1 (5 bases). Germline V gives CDR1 LNHNV, CDR2 YYDKDF (reference sequence). Trimming cost V 5 bases and J 1 base, with 11 bases left between them. The CDR3 contains 14 residues. The CDR3 is CATSETDRNTEAFF. Written as DNA, the CDR3 is TGTGCCACCAGCGAGACTGACAGGAACACTGAAGCTTTCTTT. The variable domain in full, completed from reference TRBV15 and TRBJ1-1, reads DAMVIQNPRYQVTQFGKPVTLSCSQTLNHNVMYWYQQKSSQAPKLLFHYYDKDFNNEADTPDNFQSRRPNTSFCFLDIRSPGLGDTAMYLCATSETDRNTEAFFGQGTRLTVV.

Only a few counts were recorded for this clone. The V gene is TRBV9, the J gene TRBJ1-4; TRBD1 might be the D (5 bases). This CDR3 region has 14 residues. V dropped 0 bases and J dropped 5 bases, with 8 bases sitting between them. CDR1 is SGDLS, CDR2 YYNGEE, per germline. The CDR3 sequence: CASSVGRGNEKLFF. The CDR3 coding sequence is TGTGCCAGCAGCGTAGGTCGGGGGAATGAAAAACTGTTTTTT.